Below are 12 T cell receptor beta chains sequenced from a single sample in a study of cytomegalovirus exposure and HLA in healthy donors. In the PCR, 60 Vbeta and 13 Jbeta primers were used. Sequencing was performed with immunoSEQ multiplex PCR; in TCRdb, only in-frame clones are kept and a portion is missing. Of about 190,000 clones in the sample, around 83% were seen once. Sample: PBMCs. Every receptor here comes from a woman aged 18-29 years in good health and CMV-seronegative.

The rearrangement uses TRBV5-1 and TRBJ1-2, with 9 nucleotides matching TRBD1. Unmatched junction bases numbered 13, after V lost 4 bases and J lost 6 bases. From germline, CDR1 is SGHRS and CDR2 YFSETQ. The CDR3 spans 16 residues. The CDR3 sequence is CASSLGDREKRHGYTF. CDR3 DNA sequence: TGCGCCAGCAGCCTGGGGGACAGGGAAAAGCGGCATGGCTACACCTTC.

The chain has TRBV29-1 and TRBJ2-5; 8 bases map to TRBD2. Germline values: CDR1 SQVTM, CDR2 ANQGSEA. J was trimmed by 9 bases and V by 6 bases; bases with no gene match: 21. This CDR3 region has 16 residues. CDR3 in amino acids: CSVGVGGASDLGAQYF. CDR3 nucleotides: TGCAGCGTCGGAGTCGGGGGGGCGTCCGATTTAGGGGCCCAGTACTTC.

The CDR3 loop reads CASRQGLGNSPLHF. In DNA form, the CDR3 reads TGTGCCAGCAGGCAGGGATTGGGAAATTCACCCCTCCACTTT. The V gene is TRBV6-5, the J gene TRBJ1-6; D is perhaps TRBD1 (5 bases). This CDR3 has 14 residues. V was cut by 6 bases and J by 7 bases, with 13 bases left in between. Germline values: CDR1 MNHEY, CDR2 SVGAGI.

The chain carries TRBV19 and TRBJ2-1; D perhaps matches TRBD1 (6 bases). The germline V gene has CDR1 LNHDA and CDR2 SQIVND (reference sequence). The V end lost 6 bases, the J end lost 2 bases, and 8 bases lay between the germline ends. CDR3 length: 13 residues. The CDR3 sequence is CASSRQAYNEQFF. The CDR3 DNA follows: TGTGCCAGTAGCCGACAGGCCTACAATGAGCAGTTCTTC.

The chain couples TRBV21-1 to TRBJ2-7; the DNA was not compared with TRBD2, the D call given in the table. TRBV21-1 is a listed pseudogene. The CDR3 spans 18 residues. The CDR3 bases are TGTGCCAGCAGCAGACCCGGGACTAGCGGAAGCCCTACCTACGAGCAGTACTTC. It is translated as CASSRPGTSGSPTYEQYF.

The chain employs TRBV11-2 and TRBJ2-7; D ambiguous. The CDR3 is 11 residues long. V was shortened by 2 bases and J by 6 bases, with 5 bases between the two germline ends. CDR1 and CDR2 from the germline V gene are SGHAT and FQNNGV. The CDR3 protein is CASSLSVEQYF. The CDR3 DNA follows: TGTGCCAGCAGCTTATCGGTCGAGCAGTACTTC.

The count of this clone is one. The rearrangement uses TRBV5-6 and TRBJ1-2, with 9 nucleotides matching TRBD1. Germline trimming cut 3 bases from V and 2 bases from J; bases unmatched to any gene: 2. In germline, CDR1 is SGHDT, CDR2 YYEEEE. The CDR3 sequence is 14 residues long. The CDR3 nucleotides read TGTGCCAGCAGCTCCGGGACAGGGAACTATGGCTACACCTTC. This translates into CASSSGTGNYGYTF. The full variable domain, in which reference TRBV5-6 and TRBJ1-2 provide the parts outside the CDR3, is DAGVTQSPTHLIKTRGQQVTLRCSPKSGHDTVSWYQQALGQGPQFIFQYYEEEERQRGNFPDRFSGHQFPNYSSELNVNALLLGDSALYLCASSSGTGNYGYTFGSGTRLTVV.

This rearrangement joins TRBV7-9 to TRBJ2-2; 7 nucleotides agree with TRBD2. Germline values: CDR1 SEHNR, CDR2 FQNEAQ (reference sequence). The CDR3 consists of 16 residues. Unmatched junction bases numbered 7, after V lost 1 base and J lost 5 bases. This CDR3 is CASSLEAGLRTGELFF. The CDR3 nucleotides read TGTGCCAGCAGCTTAGAAGCGGGATTACGAACCGGGGAGCTGTTTTTT.

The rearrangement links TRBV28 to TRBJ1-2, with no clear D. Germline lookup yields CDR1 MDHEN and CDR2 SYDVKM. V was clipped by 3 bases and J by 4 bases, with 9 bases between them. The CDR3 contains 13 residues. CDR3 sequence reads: CASSFGQTYGYTF. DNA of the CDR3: TGTGCCAGCAGTTTTGGGCAGACCTATGGCTACACCTTC.

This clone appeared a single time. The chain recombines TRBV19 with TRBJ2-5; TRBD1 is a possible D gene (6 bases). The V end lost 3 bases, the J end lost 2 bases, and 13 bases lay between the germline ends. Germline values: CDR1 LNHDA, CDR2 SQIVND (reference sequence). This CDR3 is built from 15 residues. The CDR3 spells CASSIRDRPQETQYF. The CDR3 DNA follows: TGTGCCAGTAGTATCCGCGACAGGCCTCAAGAGACCCAGTACTTC.

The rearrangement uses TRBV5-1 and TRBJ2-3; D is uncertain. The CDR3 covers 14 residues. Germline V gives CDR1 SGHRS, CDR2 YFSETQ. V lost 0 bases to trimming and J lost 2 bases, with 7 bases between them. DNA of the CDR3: TGCGCCAGCAGCTTGGATAGTAACACAGATACGCAGTATTTT. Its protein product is CASSLDSNTDTQYF.

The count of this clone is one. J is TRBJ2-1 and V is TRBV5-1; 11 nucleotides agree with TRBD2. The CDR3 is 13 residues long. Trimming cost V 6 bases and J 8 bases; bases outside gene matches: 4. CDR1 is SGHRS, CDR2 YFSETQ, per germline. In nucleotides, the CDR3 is TGCGCCAGCATTAGCGGGGGGGCCGATGAGCAGTTCTTC. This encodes CASISGGADEQFF. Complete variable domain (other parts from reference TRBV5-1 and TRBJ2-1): KAGVTQTPRYLIKTRGQQVTLSCSPISGHRSVSWYQQTPGQGLQFLFEYFSETQRNKGNFPGRFSGRQFSNSRSEMNVSTLELGDSALYLCASISGGADEQFFGPGTRLTVL.